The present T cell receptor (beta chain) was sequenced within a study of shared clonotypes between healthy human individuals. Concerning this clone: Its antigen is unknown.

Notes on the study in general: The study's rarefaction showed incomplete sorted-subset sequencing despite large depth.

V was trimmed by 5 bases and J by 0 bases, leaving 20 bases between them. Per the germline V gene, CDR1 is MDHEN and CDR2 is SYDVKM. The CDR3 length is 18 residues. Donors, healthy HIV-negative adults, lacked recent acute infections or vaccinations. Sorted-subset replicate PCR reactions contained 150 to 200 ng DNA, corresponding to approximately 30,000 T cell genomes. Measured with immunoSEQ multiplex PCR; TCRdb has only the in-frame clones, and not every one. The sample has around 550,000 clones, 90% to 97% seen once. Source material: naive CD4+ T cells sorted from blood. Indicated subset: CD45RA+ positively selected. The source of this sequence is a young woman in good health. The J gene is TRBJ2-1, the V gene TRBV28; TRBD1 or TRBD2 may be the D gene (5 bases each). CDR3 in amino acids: CASSPYQSRGTSYNEQFF. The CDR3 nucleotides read TGTGCCAGCAGTCCCTATCAATCGAGGGGAACCTCCTACAATGAGCAGTTCTTC.